This T cell receptor (beta chain) was retrieved from a study of shared T cell receptors in the human thymus. Profiling relied on immunoSEQ multiplex PCR, and the TCRdb table lists in-frame clones only, not all of them. The sample yields 600,000 or so clones, 80% to 90% seen once. This CDR3 spans 15 amino acids. Trimming removed 1 base from V and 3 bases from J; junction bases left unmatched: 6. Germline lookup yields CDR1 SGHNT and CDR2 YYREEE (reference sequence). This sample also belongs to another study, concerning human thymus T cells. As that report states: Donors were healthy Finnish babies undergoing corrective operations for congenital heart defects. Resections from corrective heart surgery provided thymus tissue. An apparent bias in V and J gene usage was seen in thymic and blood repertoires. Related research has reported that thymic repertoires overlap highly among unrelated individuals.

The rearrangement joins TRBV5-4 to TRBJ1-2; 7 bases agree with TRBD1. The receptor's source is a boy in the first two years of life with a congenital heart defect. The sequenced sample consisted of thymocytes. CDR3 in DNA: TGTGCCAGCAGCTTGCCGGGACAGTCACACTATGGCTACACCTTC. It specifies CASSLPGQSHYGYTF.